The rows below give T cell receptor beta chains drawn from one sample of a study of shared clonotypes between healthy human individuals. Produced via immunoSEQ multiplex PCR; TCRdb's table is partial and in-frame only. This sample carries 2 million to 3 million clones, 85% to 95% of them seen once, and the ten largest clones take around 0.14%. Source material: naive CD4+ T cells sorted from blood. The receptors were gathered from a man aged 18 to 29 in good health. Both conserved end residues are part of each CDR3. The D gene is left open where the match is weak. Not all rows give a size; the values are once, few, many and, for expanded clones, a class.

CDR3 DNA: TGTGCCTGGGTACAGGATAGCTCCTATAATTCACCCCTCCACTTT
CDR3 protein: CAWVQDSSYNSPLHF
clone size: NA
D gene: NA
V gene: TRBV30
J gene: TRBJ1-6

CDR3 DNA: TGTGCCAGCAGGTGGGGACAAGTGAACACTGAAGCTTTCTTT
CDR3 protein: CASRWGQVNTEAFF
clone size: NA
D gene: NA
V gene: TRBV6-1
J gene: TRBJ1-1

CDR3 DNA: TGTGCCAGCAGCTTTGGAAGCGGGAGGATGAATGAGCAGTTCTTC
CDR3 protein: CASSFGSGRMNEQFF
clone size: NA
D gene: TRBD2
V gene: TRBV5-6
J gene: TRBJ2-1

CDR3 DNA: TGTGCCAGTAGTATATATTCGGGAGCGGGACAGGGGCGTAATGAGCAGTTCTTC
CDR3 protein: CASSIYSGAGQGRNEQFF
clone size: NA
D gene: TRBD1
V gene: TRBV19
J gene: TRBJ2-1

CDR3 DNA: TGTGCCAGCAGCTTGGGTCTTTCCGGGAACACTGAAGCTTTCTTT
CDR3 protein: CASSLGLSGNTEAFF
clone size: once
D gene: NA
V gene: TRBV5-5
J gene: TRBJ1-1

CDR3 DNA: TGTGCCAGCAGTATTGAGGGAGGTCTCTACGAGCAGTACTTC
CDR3 protein: CASSIEGGLYEQYF
clone size: once
D gene: NA
V gene: TRBV6-1
J gene: TRBJ2-7

CDR3 DNA: TGTGCCAGTAACCAACAGGGGGCCAACACTGAAGCTTTCTTT
CDR3 protein: CASNQQGANTEAFF
clone size: NA
D gene: TRBD1
V gene: TRBV19
J gene: TRBJ1-1

CDR3 DNA: TGTGCCAGCAGTTTAAGAGGGGCTGGAAACACCATATATTTT
CDR3 protein: CASSLRGAGNTIYF
clone size: NA
D gene: NA
V gene: TRBV27
J gene: TRBJ1-3

CDR3 DNA: TGCGCCAGCAGTGAGTCGGGCAGTTTCAACGAGCAGTACTTC
CDR3 protein: CASSESGSFNEQYF
clone size: NA
D gene: NA
V gene: TRBV10-1
J gene: TRBJ2-7

CDR3 DNA: TGTGCCAGCAGCTTAGCGCGAGGGGCGAAGGGAAACACCATATATTTT
CDR3 protein: CASSLARGAKGNTIYF
clone size: NA
D gene: NA
V gene: TRBV7-9
J gene: TRBJ1-3

CDR3 DNA: TGCAGCGTTGTATCCGGGACAGGGATGTACGAGCAGTACTTC
CDR3 protein: CSVVSGTGMYEQYF
clone size: NA
D gene: TRBD1
V gene: TRBV29-1
J gene: TRBJ2-7

CDR3 DNA: TGCGCCAGCAGCTTCGGCACCGCCGAAATCACAGATACGCAGTATTTT
CDR3 protein: CASSFGTAEITDTQYF
clone size: NA
D gene: NA
V gene: TRBV5-1
J gene: TRBJ2-3

CDR3 DNA: TGTGCCAGCAGCTCCGGGACAGTCAATCAGCCCCAGCATTTT
CDR3 protein: CASSSGTVNQPQHF
clone size: NA
D gene: TRBD1
V gene: TRBV7-6
J gene: TRBJ1-5

CDR3 DNA: TGTGCCAGCAGACAGGGAAGCCAAGAGACCCAGTACTTC
CDR3 protein: CASRQGSQETQYF
clone size: few
D gene: NA
V gene: TRBV27
J gene: TRBJ2-5

CDR3 DNA: TGTGCCAGCATCAAACCTGGGCCAGGGGGGAACACCATATATTTT
CDR3 protein: CASIKPGPGGNTIYF
clone size: NA
D gene: TRBD1
V gene: TRBV6-5
J gene: TRBJ1-3

CDR3 DNA: TGTGCCAGCTCACAGGGGACAGGTGGCAATCAGCCCCAGCATTTT
CDR3 protein: CASSQGTGGNQPQHF
clone size: once
D gene: TRBD1
V gene: TRBV18
J gene: TRBJ1-5

CDR3 DNA: TGTGCCAGCAGCCTACGACAAAACACTGAAGCTTTCTTT
CDR3 protein: CASSLRQNTEAFF
clone size: NA
D gene: NA
V gene: TRBV7-3
J gene: TRBJ1-1

CDR3 DNA: TGCAGTGCTAGGCATTCCAAAGGCTACACCTTC
CDR3 protein: CSARHSKGYTF
clone size: NA
D gene: NA
V gene: TRBV20-1
J gene: TRBJ1-2

CDR3 DNA: TGTGCCAGCAGCTGGGGGACTAGCGGGAGTTTGACAGATACGCAGTATTTT
CDR3 protein: CASSWGTSGSLTDTQYF
clone size: NA
D gene: TRBD2
V gene: TRBV7-2
J gene: TRBJ2-3

CDR3 DNA: TGTGCCAGCTGGGTTGGGGGAGGCAACAATGAGCAGTTCTTC
CDR3 protein: CASWVGGGNNEQFF
clone size: NA
D gene: NA
V gene: TRBV5-8
J gene: TRBJ2-1

CDR3 DNA: TGTGCCAGCAGCCCTAGAGCAGACAGTGCCAGTGGAAAACTGTTTTTT
CDR3 protein: CASSPRADSASGKLFF
clone size: NA
D gene: NA
V gene: TRBV7-2
J gene: TRBJ1-4

CDR3 DNA: TGTGCCAGCAGCTCAGGGAATCGAGGTTATGGCTACACCTTC
CDR3 protein: CASSSGNRGYGYTF
clone size: NA
D gene: NA
V gene: TRBV28
J gene: TRBJ1-2

CDR3 DNA: TGTGCCATTCAGGGGCCGTCAAGCACTGGGGCCAACGTCCTGACTTTC
CDR3 protein: CAIQGPSSTGANVLTF
clone size: NA
D gene: NA
V gene: TRBV7-8
J gene: TRBJ2-6

CDR3 DNA: TGTGCCAGCAGTATTACAGGGGTGGGCCAGCCCCAGCATTTT
CDR3 protein: CASSITGVGQPQHF
clone size: NA
D gene: TRBD1
V gene: TRBV6-5
J gene: TRBJ1-5

CDR3 DNA: TGTGCCAGCAGCCCATCATGGGGCCCCTTGGGCTACACCTTC
CDR3 protein: CASSPSWGPLGYTF
clone size: NA
D gene: NA
V gene: TRBV7-8
J gene: TRBJ1-2